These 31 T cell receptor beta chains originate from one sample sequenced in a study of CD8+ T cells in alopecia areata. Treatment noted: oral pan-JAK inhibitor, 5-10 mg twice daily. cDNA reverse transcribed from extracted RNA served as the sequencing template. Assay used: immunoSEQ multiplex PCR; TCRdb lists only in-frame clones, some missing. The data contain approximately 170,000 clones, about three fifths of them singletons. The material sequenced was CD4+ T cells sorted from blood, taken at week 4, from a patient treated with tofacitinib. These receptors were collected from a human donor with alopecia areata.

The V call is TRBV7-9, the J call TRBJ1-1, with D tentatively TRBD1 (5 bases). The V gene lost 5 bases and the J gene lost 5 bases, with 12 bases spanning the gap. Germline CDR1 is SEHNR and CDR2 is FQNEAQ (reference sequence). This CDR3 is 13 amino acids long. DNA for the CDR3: TGTGCCAGCAGCCCCCCGGGGGGTACTGAAGCTTTCTTT. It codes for CASSPPGGTEAFF.

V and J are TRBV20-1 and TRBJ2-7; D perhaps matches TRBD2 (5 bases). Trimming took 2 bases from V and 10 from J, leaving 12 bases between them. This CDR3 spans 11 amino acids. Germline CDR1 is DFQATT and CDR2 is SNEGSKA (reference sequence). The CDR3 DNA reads TGCAGTGCTAGACCCCGGACTCTTCAGTACTTC. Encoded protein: CSARPRTLQYF.

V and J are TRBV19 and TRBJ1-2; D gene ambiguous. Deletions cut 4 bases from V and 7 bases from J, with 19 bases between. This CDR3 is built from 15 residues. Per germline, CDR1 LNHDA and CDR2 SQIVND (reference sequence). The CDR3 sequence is CASSTPGGGEPGYTF. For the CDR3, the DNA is TGTGCCAGTAGTACCCCGGGTGGCGGAGAACCTGGCTACACCTTC.

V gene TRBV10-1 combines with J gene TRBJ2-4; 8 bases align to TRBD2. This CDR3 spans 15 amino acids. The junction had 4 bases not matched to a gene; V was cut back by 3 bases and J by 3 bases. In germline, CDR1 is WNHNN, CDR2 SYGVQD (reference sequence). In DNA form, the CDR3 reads TGCGCCAGCAGTGAAGAGCGGGGGTTCAAAAACATTCAGTACTTC. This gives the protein CASSEERGFKNIQYF.

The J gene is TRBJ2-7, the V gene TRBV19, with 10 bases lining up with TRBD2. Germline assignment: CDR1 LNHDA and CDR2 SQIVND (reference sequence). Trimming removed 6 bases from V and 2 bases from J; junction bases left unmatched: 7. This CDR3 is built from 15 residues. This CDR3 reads CASSTVAGGAYEQYF. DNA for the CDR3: TGTGCCAGTAGCACCGTAGCGGGGGGAGCCTACGAGCAGTACTTC.

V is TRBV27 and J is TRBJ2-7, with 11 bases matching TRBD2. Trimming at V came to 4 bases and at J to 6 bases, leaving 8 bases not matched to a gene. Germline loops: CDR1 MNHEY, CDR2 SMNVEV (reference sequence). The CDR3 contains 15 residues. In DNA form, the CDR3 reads TGTGCCAGCAGTTCAGCGGCTAGCGGGAGGCGCGAGCAGTACTTC. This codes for CASSSAASGRREQYF.

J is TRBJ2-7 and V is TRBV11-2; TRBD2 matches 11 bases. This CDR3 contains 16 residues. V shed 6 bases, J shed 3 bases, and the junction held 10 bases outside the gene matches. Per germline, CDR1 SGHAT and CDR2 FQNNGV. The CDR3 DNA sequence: TGTGCCAGCAGTCACAGTCTTCTAGCGGGAGGCTACGAGCAGTACTTC. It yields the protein CASSHSLLAGGYEQYF.

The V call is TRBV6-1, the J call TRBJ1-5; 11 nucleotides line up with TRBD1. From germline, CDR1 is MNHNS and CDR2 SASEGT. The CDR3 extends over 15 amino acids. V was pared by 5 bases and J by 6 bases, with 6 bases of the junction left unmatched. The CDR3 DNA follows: TGTGCCAGCAGTTCCGGACAGGGGGCGGTTCAGCCCCAGCATTTT. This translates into CASSSGQGAVQPQHF.

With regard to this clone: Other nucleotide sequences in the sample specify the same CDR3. CDR3 sequence reads: CSVETTNTEAFF. The CDR3 nucleotides read TGCAGCGTTGAGACCACGAACACTGAAGCTTTCTTT. The chain couples TRBV29-1 to TRBJ1-1; D not certain. Germline CDR1 is SQVTM and CDR2 is ANQGSEA. CDR3 length: 12 residues. V shed 3 bases and J shed 1 base, with 6 bases lying between them.

The CDR3 region is CAWSAWIGSEAFF. The CDR3 nucleotides read TGTGCCTGGAGTGCTTGGATAGGATCTGAAGCTTTCTTT. V gene TRBV30 combines with J gene TRBJ1-1, with D hard to call. The CDR3 contains 13 residues. Germline V CDR1 and CDR2: GTSNPN, SVGIG (reference sequence). Trimming shortened V by 1 base and J by 6 bases, and 12 bases separated the two germline ends. The full variable domain, rest sourced from reference TRBV30 and TRBJ1-1, is SQTIHQWPATLVQPVGSPLSLECTVEGTSNPNLYWYRQAAGRGLQLLFYSVGIGQISSEVPQNLSASRPQDRQFILSSKKLLLSDSGFYLCAWSAWIGSEAFFGQGTRLTVV.

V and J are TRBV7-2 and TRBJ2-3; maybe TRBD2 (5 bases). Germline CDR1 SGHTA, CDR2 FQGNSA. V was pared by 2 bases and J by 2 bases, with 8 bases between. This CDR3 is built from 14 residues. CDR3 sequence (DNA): TGTGCCAGCAGCTTATCGGGATTCACAGATACGCAGTATTTT. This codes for CASSLSGFTDTQYF.

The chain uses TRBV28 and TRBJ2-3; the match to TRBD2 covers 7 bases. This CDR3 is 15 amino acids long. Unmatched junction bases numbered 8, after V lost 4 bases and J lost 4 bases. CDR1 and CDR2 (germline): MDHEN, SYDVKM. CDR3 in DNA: TGTGCCAGCAGTTCCGGCGGGAGCAGCTCAGATACGCAGTATTTT. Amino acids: CASSSGGSSSDTQYF.

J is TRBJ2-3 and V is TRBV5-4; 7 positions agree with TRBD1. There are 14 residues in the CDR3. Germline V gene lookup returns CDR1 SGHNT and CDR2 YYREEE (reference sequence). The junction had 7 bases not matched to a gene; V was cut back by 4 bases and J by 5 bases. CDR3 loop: CASSRRQGGDTQYF. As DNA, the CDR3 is TGTGCCAGCAGCCGCCGACAGGGTGGAGATACGCAGTATTTT.

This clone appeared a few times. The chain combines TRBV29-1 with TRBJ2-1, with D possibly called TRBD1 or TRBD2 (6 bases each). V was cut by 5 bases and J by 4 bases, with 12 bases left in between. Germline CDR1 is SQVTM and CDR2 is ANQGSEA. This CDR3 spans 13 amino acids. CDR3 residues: CSVHRRGYNEQFF. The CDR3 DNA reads TGCAGCGTTCACCGGAGGGGGTACAATGAGCAGTTCTTC.

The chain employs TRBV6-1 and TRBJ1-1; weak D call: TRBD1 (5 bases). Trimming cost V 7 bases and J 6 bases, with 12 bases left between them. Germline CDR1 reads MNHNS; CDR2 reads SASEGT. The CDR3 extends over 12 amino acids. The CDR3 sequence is CASKRGWAEAFF. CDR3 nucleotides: TGTGCCAGCAAGAGGGGTTGGGCTGAAGCTTTCTTT.

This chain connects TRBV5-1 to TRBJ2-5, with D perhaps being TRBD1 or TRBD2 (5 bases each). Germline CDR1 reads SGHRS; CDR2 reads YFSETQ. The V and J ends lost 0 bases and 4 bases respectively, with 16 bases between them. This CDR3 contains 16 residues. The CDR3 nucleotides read TGCGCCAGCAGCTTGGTGGCCAGGGTCGCGGGAGAGACCCAGTACTTC. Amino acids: CASSLVARVAGETQYF.

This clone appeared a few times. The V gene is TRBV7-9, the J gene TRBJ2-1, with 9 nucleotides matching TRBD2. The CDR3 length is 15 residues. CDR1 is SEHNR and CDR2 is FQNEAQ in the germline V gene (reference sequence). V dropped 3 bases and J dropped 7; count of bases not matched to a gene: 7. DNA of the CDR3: TGTGCCAGCAGCTTGCTCGCGGGAGGGAGGAATGAGCAGTTCTTC. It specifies CASSLLAGGRNEQFF.

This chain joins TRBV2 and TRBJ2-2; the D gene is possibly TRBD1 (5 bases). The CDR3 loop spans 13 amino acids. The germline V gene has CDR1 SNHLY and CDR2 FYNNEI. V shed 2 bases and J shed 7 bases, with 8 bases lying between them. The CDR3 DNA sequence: TGTGCCAGCAGTGAAAGACAGTACGGGGAGCTGTTTTTT. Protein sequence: CASSERQYGELFF.

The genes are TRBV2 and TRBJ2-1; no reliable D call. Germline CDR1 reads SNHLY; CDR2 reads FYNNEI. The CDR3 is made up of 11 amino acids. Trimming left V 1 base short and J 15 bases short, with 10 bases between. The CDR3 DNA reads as TGTGCCAGCAGTGAAGGTCAGGTCGGGTTCTTC. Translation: CASSEGQVGFF. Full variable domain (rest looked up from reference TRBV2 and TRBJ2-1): EPEVTQTPSHQVTQMGQEVILRCVPISNHLYFYWYRQILGQKVEFLVSFYNNEISEKSEIFDDQFSVERPDGSNFTLKIRSTKLEDSAMYFCASSEGQVGFFGPGTRLTVL.

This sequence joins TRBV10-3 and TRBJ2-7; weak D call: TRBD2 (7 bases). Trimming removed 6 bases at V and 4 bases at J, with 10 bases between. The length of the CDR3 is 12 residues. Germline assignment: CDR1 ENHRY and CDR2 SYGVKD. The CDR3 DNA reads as TGTGCCATCAGGGGGGGGCCTTACGAGCAGTACTTC. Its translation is CAIRGGPYEQYF.

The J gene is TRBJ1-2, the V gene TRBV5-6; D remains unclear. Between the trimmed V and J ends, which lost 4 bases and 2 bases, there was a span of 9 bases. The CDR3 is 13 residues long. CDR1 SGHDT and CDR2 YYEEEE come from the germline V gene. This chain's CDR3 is CASSRQANYGYTF. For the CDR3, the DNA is TGTGCCAGCAGCCGTCAAGCCAACTATGGCTACACCTTC.

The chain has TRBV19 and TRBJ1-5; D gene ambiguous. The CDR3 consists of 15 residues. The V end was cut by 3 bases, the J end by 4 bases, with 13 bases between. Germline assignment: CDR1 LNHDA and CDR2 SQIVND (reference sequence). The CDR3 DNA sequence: TGTGCCAGTAGTATGGCGGACGGAAGAAATCAGCCCCAGCATTTT. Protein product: CASSMADGRNQPQHF.

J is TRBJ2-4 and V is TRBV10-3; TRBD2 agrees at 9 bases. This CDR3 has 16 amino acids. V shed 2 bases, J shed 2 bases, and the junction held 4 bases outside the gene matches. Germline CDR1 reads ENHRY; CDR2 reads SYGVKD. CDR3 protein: CAISEPAGGTKNIQYF. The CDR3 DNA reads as TGTGCCATCAGTGAGCCAGCGGGAGGCACCAAAAACATTCAGTACTTC.

Here the CDR3 reads CASSFDSQTQYF. CDR3 nucleotides: TGTGCCAGCAGCTTCGACAGTCAGACCCAGTACTTC. This chain connects TRBV5-6 to TRBJ2-5; perhaps TRBD1 as D (5 bases). Trimming took off 2 bases at V and 6 bases at J, with 8 bases between the two ends. Germline loops: CDR1 SGHDT, CDR2 YYEEEE. The CDR3 is made up of 12 amino acids.

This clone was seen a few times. This CDR3 reads CASSEAGNQYGYTF. CDR3 nucleotide sequence: TGTGCCAGCAGTGAGGCAGGGAATCAGTATGGCTACACCTTC. The gene calls are TRBV6-1 and TRBJ1-2; weak D call: TRBD1 (5 bases). Trimming shortened V by 3 bases and J by 5 bases, and 13 bases separated the two germline ends. CDR3 length: 14 residues. The germline V gene has CDR1 MNHNS and CDR2 SASEGT.

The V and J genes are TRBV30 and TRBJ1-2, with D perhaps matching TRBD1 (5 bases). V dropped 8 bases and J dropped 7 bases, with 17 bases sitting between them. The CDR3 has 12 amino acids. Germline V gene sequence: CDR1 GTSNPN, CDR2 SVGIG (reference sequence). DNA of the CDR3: TGTGCCCTAAACTGGGGCTGGGGTGGCTACACCTTC. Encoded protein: CALNWGWGGYTF.

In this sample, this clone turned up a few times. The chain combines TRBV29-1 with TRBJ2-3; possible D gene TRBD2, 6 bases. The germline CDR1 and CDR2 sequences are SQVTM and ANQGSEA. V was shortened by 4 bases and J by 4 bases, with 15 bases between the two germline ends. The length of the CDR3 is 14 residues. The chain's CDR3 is CSVGGGREADTQYF. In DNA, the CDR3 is TGCAGCGTTGGGGGTGGCAGGGAGGCAGATACGCAGTATTTT.

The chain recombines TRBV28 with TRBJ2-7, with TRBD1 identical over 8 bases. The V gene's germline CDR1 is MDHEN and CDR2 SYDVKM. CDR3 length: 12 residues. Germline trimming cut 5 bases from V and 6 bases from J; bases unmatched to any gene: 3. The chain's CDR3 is CASSPGGPEQYF. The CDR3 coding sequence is TGTGCCAGCAGTCCAGGGGGCCCCGAGCAGTACTTC.

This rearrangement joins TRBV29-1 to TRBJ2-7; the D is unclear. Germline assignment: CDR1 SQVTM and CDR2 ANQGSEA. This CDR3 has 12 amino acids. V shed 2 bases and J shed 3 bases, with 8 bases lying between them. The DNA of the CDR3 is TGCAGCGTTGAAAGTCTCCGCTACGAGCAGTACTTC. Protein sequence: CSVESLRYEQYF.

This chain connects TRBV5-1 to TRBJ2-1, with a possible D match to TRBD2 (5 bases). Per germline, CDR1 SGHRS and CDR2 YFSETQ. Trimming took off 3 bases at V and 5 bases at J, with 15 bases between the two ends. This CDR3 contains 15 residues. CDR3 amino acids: CASSSSSLRNNEQFF. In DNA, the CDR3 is TGCGCCAGCAGCTCCTCTAGCCTGAGAAACAATGAGCAGTTCTTC.

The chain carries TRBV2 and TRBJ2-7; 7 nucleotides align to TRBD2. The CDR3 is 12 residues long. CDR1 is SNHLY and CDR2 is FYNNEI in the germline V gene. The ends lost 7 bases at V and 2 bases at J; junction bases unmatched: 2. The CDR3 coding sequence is TGTGCCAGCAAAGCGGGACCCTACGAGCAGTACTTC. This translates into CASKAGPYEQYF. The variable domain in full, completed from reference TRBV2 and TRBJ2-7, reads EPEVTQTPSHQVTQMGQEVILRCVPISNHLYFYWYRQILGQKVEFLVSFYNNEISEKSEIFDDQFSVERPDGSNFTLKIRSTKLEDSAMYFCASKAGPYEQYFGPGTRLTVT.